The 11 T cell receptor beta chains given below trace back to one sample, sequenced in a study of regulatory T cells in long-lasting Graves disease. Regarding time point: persistent/refractory GD, antithyroid drugs over 5 years with positive TRAb. With RNA extracted from PBMCs as input, the TCR library was made. For TCR beta, libraries came from iRepertoire HTBI primers and Arm-PCR of CDR3 regions. TCRdb re-called the multiplex PCR reads with MiXCR, one entry per CDR3 protein. The sample has around 400,000 distinct CDR3 sequences, 20% to 25% seen once. The sample was peripheral blood mononuclear cells (PBMCs), taken when the disease was refractory, from a patient treated with antithyroid drugs. The source is a female donor with Graves disease.

The rearrangement joins TRBV12-5 to TRBJ2-3, with 10 bases fitting TRBD1. The CDR3 covers 14 residues. Per germline, CDR1 LGHNT and CDR2 FRNRAP. The V gene end was trimmed by 5 bases and the J gene end by 6 bases; junction bases not matched to a gene: 5. The CDR3 region has the DNA TGTGCTAGTGGTCCGGGACAGGGGATTGATACGCAGTATTTT. Residues: CASGPGQGIDTQYF.

This clonotype was observed a few times. The CDR3 DNA follows: TGTGCCAGCAGGTATCTACAGGGCCCCTATGGCTACACCTTC. This gives the protein CASRYLQGPYGYTF. The gene calls are TRBV28 and TRBJ1-2; D might be TRBD1 (6 bases). Germline V gene sequence: CDR1 MDHEN, CDR2 SYDVKM. The V end lost 6 bases, the J end lost 4 bases, and 15 bases lay between the germline ends. This CDR3 has 14 amino acids.

Ten or more counts support this clonotype. This chain uses TRBV20-1 with TRBJ1-4; 9 bases are a match to TRBD1. The germline CDR1 and CDR2 sequences are DFQATT and SNEGSKA (reference sequence). The CDR3 runs 13 residues. The J segment lost 7 bases and the V segment lost 4 bases, leaving 4 bases of the junction unmatched. CDR3 protein: CSATGQGFEKLFF. The CDR3 DNA follows: TGCAGTGCTACTGGACAGGGGTTTGAAAAACTGTTTTTT.

A remark on this clonotype: A much larger clonotype is one base distant, so this may be a read error. CDR3 sequence reads: CATMPGGQETQYF. The CDR3 region has the DNA TGTGCCACCATGCCAGGGGGCCAAGAGACCCAGTACTTC. This rearrangement joins TRBV2 to TRBJ2-5; TRBD1 agrees at 7 bases. In germline, CDR1 is SNHLY, CDR2 FYNNEI. The CDR3 has 13 amino acids. Trimming took 10 bases from V and 1 from J; bases not matched to a gene: 6.

The genes are TRBV14 and TRBJ2-1; no reliable D call. V lost 1 base, J lost 6 bases, and 13 bases lay in between. Germline V gene lookup returns CDR1 SGHDN and CDR2 FVKESK. CDR3 length: 15 residues. CDR3 sequence: CASSQVHLPGNEQFF. CDR3 in DNA: TGTGCCAGCAGCCAAGTTCACCTCCCGGGCAATGAGCAGTTCTTC.

This clonotype has at least ten counts. The chain employs TRBV20-1 and TRBJ1-2; 9 nucleotides line up with TRBD1. CDR3 length equals 14 residues. The V segment lost 3 bases and the J segment 4 bases; nucleotides outside the gene matches: 6. In germline, CDR1 is DFQATT, CDR2 SNEGSKA (reference sequence). The CDR3 bases are TGCAGTGCTAGCCTCCCGGGACAGGGCTATGGCTACACCTTC. Translated, it gives CSASLPGQGYGYTF.

This clonotype was detected once. This chain joins TRBV30 and TRBJ2-7; D may match TRBD1 or TRBD2 (5 bases each). Trimming cost V 0 bases and J 2 bases, with 14 bases left between them. This CDR3 comprises 15 residues. Germline V lookup: CDR1 GTSNPN, CDR2 SVGIG (reference sequence). CDR3 protein: CAWSVRGRPTYEQYF. Written as DNA, the CDR3 is TGTGCCTGGAGTGTACGGGGCAGACCAACCTACGAGCAGTACTTC.

The rearrangement joins TRBV6-4 to TRBJ2-1; 7 bases align to TRBD2. Trimming removed 0 bases from V and 9 bases from J; junction bases left unmatched: 8. CDR1 and CDR2 (germline): MRHNA, SNTAGT. This CDR3 comprises 15 residues. The CDR3 coding sequence is TGTGCCAGCAGTGACTCGGAGCGGGACCTGCCTGAGCAGTTCTTC. This codes for CASSDSERDLPEQFF.

The rearrangement uses TRBV7-9 and TRBJ2-7; the D gene is possibly TRBD2 (5 bases). The germline gives CDR1 SEHNR, CDR2 FQNEAQ (reference sequence). The CDR3 covers 15 residues. Trimming took off 5 bases at V and 0 bases at J, with 14 bases between the two ends. The CDR3: CASSPKRFNSYEQYF. The CDR3 nucleotides read TGTGCCAGCAGCCCCAAGCGGTTTAACTCCTACGAGCAGTACTTC. The full variable domain, in which reference TRBV7-9 and TRBJ2-7 provide the parts outside the CDR3, is DTGVSQNPRHKITKRGQNVTFRCDPISEHNRLYWYRQTLGQGPEFLTYFQNEAQLEKSRLLSDRFSAERPKGSFSTLEIQRTEQGDSAMYLCASSPKRFNSYEQYFGPGTRLTVT.

The J gene is TRBJ2-2, the V gene TRBV9; D is ambiguous. The germline V gene encodes CDR1 SGDLS and CDR2 YYNGEE. Trimming pared 3 bases from V and 0 bases from J, leaving 6 bases between. This CDR3 comprises 14 residues. CDR3 bases: TGTGCCAGCAGCGCGCCTTCGAACACCGGGGAGCTGTTTTTT. Translating gives CASSAPSNTGELFF. Using reference TRBV9 and TRBJ2-2 for the parts outside the CDR3, the full variable domain is DSGVTQTPKHLITATGQRVTLRCSPRSGDLSVYWYQQSLDQGLQFLIQYYNGEERAKGNILERFSAQQFPDLHSELNLSSLELGDSALYFCASSAPSNTGELFFGEGSRLTVL.

In its sample, this clonotype was seen a few times. This rearrangement joins TRBV6-2 or TRBV6-3 to TRBJ1-5, with 7 bases lining up with TRBD1. The V segment lost 5 bases and the J segment 4 bases; nucleotides outside the gene matches: 14. Germline CDR1 is MNHEY and CDR2 is SVGEGT. This CDR3 region has 17 residues. CDR3 bases: TGTGCCAGCAGTCCCTCAAGGAGGGACAGCGGGAATCAGCCCCAGCATTTT. This translates into CASSPSRRDSGNQPQHF.